The source of this TCR beta chain is a study of human T cells and chemical hapten exposure. Study overall: From small differences in pooled library volume came most of the variation in per-sample TCR yields. Study-wide findings and caveats: DPC sensitization produced no change in TCRs with frequency above 1 in 1000.

Individual cDNA molecules in this library carried unique molecular identifiers. Per the original methods: Samples ranged from about 20,000 to 700,000 TCRs, with a median of roughly 96,000. TCRdb passed the RACE reads through MiXCR, listing each CDR3 protein once. TCRdb, not the original authors, processed these V and J calls. The repertoire holds 100,000 to 150,000 distinct CDR3 sequences, roughly 9% seen once, with approximately 2% in the top ten. The CDR3 is 18 residues long. Trimming took 0 bases from V and 4 from J; bases not matched to a gene: 9. Germline V gene data show CDR1 as MNHEY and CDR2 as SVGEGT. The time point here: healthy volunteer bleed at 2 weeks. Total RNA was extracted from unfractionated whole blood. In its sample, this clonotype was seen a few times. The antigen is undetermined.

The sample was whole blood. The TCR sequence derives from a male donor in good health. Some clones in this sample may be carry-over from other donors' samples. V gene TRBV6-2 or TRBV6-3 combines with J gene TRBJ2-1; 10 nucleotides align to TRBD2. In DNA, the CDR3 is TGTGCCAGCAGTTACTCGACCCTCAGCGGGGGGGTTTACAATGAGCAGTTCTTC. Translating it yields CASSYSTLSGGVYNEQFF.